This T cell receptor beta chain was captured in a study of T-cell reconstitution after alpha-beta-depleted transplantation in children. This CDR3 is built from 14 residues. V shed 5 bases and J 4 bases; nucleotides not matched to a gene: 7. The germline V gene encodes CDR1 MDHEN and CDR2 SYDVKM. Preparation of the TCRbeta library involved a method that used unique molecular identifiers. Each CDR3 protein is one row after TCRdb ran MiXCR on the PCR reads. The sample has 200,000 to 250,000 distinct CDR3 sequences; approximately 11% are singletons. This clonotype was observed many times. This sample comprised PBMCs, obtained before TCRalphabeta/CD19-depleted stem cell transplant. This chain connects TRBV28 to TRBJ1-2, with 7 positions matching TRBD1. The sequence came from a child less than two years old with acute myeloid leukemia, due to receive a stem cell transplant. The CDR3 loop is CASSPYQGGYGYTF. The CDR3 nucleotides read TGTGCCAGCAGTCCTTACCAGGGGGGCTATGGCTACACCTTC.